The T cell receptor beta chain under discussion was sequenced for a study of T cells in Graves' hyperthyroidism and ophthalmopathy (dated by TCRdb to about 2019). A note on the overall study: Peripheral blood samples were taken at the time of initial diagnosis, prior to any treatment. To identify distinguishing TCR V-J signatures, a discovery cohort of about a hundred patients was used, comprising 43 with Graves' ophthalmopathy and approximately 58 with stable Graves' hyperthyroidism. Prospective prediction of ophthalmopathy was tested in an independent validation cohort of about 19 hyperthyroidism patients and some 17 patients who later progressed to ophthalmopathy. The approximately 95 discovery patients were divided at random into training and test sets in a 7:3 ratio. The study also compared thyroid tissue and blood T-cell repertoires from 5 to 7 Graves' hyperthyroidism patients. Once sampling was done, hyperthyroidism patients were given methimazole at a starting dose of 30 mg daily, whereas ophthalmopathy patients were given high-dose intravenous methylprednisolone. The paper describes TCR Vbeta CDR3 sequencing of some 130 peripheral blood samples, made up of 40 to 45 ophthalmopathy patients, over 70 hyperthyroidism patients and around 17 progressor patients. Study-wide findings and limitations: In validation, the model predicted progression to ophthalmopathy with approximately 70% sensitivity and approximately 74% specificity, a median of around six months before onset. A model built on a 13 V-J signature distinguished ophthalmopathy from stable hyperthyroidism, reaching roughly 88% sensitivity and 81.08% specificity in cross-validation and 80%/75% in testing. Most expanded thyroid clonotypes (frequency above 0.001) were also detected in blood, suggesting blood repertoires may reflect thyroid immune responses. No statistical method was used to fix the sample size in advance, and group allocation was not hidden from the investigators.

At least ten counts were recorded for this clonotype. Its target antigen remains unknown. The record has no base qualities; no much larger clone is one base away. Stable Graves' hyperthyroidism was defined as the absence of progression to ophthalmopathy over 18 months of follow-up. The hyperthyroidism patients were between 18 and 65 years old and newly diagnosed, with a disease duration of less than 2 months. Patients with uncontrolled infections, other autoimmune diseases, pregnancy or lactation were excluded. Diagnoses were based on clinical symptoms, serum thyroxine and TRAb, thyroid ultrasound and orbital computed tomography. PBMCs were separated from 10 ml of fresh peripheral blood using Ficoll-Paque density gradient centrifugation. Trizol reagent was used to extract total RNA, and RNA quality was then checked on an Agilent 2100 Bioanalyzer. The TCR beta CDR3 regions were amplified from RNA transcripts. The first round of RT-PCR for the TCR CDR3 was performed with the HTBI primer set and the Qiagen OneStep RT-PCR kit. Libraries were constructed in a second round of multiplex PCR, after which size selection and purification were performed. Libraries were sequenced paired-end with 100 bp reads on an Illumina HiSeq2000. The original methods were these. SOAPnuke was used to process the raw data, removing reads that contained adapters or uncalled bases, had a mean Phred below 15, or lacked an exact match to the constant primer or identifier. COPE v1.2.5 was used to merge the high-quality paired reads, and each unique nucleotide sequence was defined as a clonotype. Clonotypes were aligned to IMGT TRBV, TRBD and TRBJ reference segments using MiTCR v1.1. Analysis was restricted to V-J combinations with a frequency above 0.0001, which covered approximately 99% of repertoires. A TCS score was defined as the ratio between F50 (clonal expansion) and ExV (chaos), using BLOSUM62-based TCRdist between CDR3 peptides within each V-J. Welch's t-statistics and random forest reduced approximately 520 V-J features to roughly 13, which were used in a naive Bayes classifier (R e1071). TCRdb's own reprocessing of the public reads used fastp at Q25 and MiXCR and kept productive beta chains. Every distinct CDR3 protein forms one entry, paired with its most common genes and DNA. Here the V and J calls rest on TCRdb's processing, not on the authors' analysis. In all, the sample holds roughly 380,000 distinct CDR3 sequences, and approximately 15% of those were seen once. In total, the top ten clones hold 8% to 13% of the sample.

From V the trimming removes 0 bases and from J it removes 5 bases, while the gene matches leave 7 bases of the junction unaccounted for. CDR1 and CDR2 are drawn from the germline V gene: SGHDT, YYEEEE. The CDR3 numbers 17 residues from cysteine through phenylalanine. Of the read, only the CDR3 DNA is kept; its 51 bases are in frame from base 1. The clonotype was recovered from a woman in her sixties with Graves' hyperthyroidism. The sequenced material came from blood. Recombination connected TRBV5-6 to TRBJ2-1, and 11 bases in between align with TRBD1. The CDR3 sequence is CASSLVSGTGGNNEQFF. The DNA sequence is as follows: TGTGCCAGCAGCTTGGTTTCCGGGACAGGGGGGAACAATGAGCAGTTCTTC.